Listed below are T cell receptor beta chains from one sample, sequenced in a study of cytomegalovirus exposure and HLA in healthy donors. Sequencing used immunoSEQ multiplex PCR; TCRdb keeps in-frame clones, though not all of them. The sample lists fewer than 100,000 clones, 78% occurring once. Source material: PBMCs. The receptors stem from a male donor in good health and CMV-seropositive. Each CDR3 is given with its conserved first and last residue. The D gene is left open where the match is weak. Expanded clones are given a class, and other clones once, few, many or no size at all.

D	size	J	V	CDR3	DNA
TRBD1	NA	TRBJ1-5	TRBV4-1	CASSQDGGQGNQPQHF	TGCGCCAGCAGCCAAGATGGAGGACAGGGGAATCAGCCCCAGCATTTT
NA	NA	TRBJ2-2	TRBV25-1	CASSDLANTGELFF	TGTGCCAGCAGTGATCTAGCAAACACCGGGGAGCTGTTTTTT
TRBD1	NA	TRBJ2-5	TRBV28	CASTPPGVQGAGETQYF	TGTGCCAGCACTCCTCCGGGCGTACAGGGGGCGGGGGAGACCCAGTACTTC
TRBD2	NA	TRBJ2-2	TRBV7-2	CASSPRTSGNTGELFF	TGTGCCAGCAGCCCCCGGACTAGCGGTAACACCGGGGAGCTGTTTTTT
TRBD2	NA	TRBJ2-1	TRBV14	CASSHRSLAGPLADEQFF	TGTGCCAGCAGCCACCGCAGCCTAGCGGGCCCTTTGGCGGATGAGCAGTTCTTC
TRBD1	NA	TRBJ1-4	TRBV19	CASTWTGRNEKLFF	TGTGCCAGTACCTGGACAGGGCGGAATGAAAAACTGTTTTTT
TRBD1	NA	TRBJ1-2	TRBV18	CASSLGQGADYGYTF	TGTGCCAGCTCATTAGGACAGGGGGCTGACTATGGCTACACCTTC
TRBD2	NA	TRBJ2-4	TRBV2	CASSDVGGAKNIQYF	TGTGCCAGCAGTGATGTGGGGGGGGCCAAAAACATTCAGTACTTC
NA	NA	TRBJ2-1	TRBV10-3	CAISGWGDEQFF	TGTGCCATCAGTGGCTGGGGGGATGAGCAGTTCTTC
NA	NA	TRBJ2-7	TRBV5-6	CASSFYGLLGMGEQYF	TGTGCCAGCAGCTTCTACGGACTACTGGGGATGGGGGAGCAGTACTTC
TRBD2	NA	TRBJ2-7	TRBV5-6	CASSFLSGSEQYF	TGTGCCAGCAGCTTCCTTAGCGGGAGCGAGCAGTACTTC
NA	NA	TRBJ2-7	TRBV2	CASSEVANYEQYF	TGTGCCAGCAGTGAGGTAGCGAACTACGAGCAGTACTTC
NA	NA	TRBJ2-2	TRBV19	CASSASGRFTGELFF	TGTGCCAGTAGTGCCTCCGGGAGATTCACCGGGGAGCTGTTTTTT
TRBD2	NA	TRBJ2-3	TRBV4-2	CASSLGLAGGPGTDTQYF	TGTGCCAGCAGTCTCGGGCTAGCGGGAGGGCCCGGCACAGATACGCAGTATTTT
TRBD2	NA	TRBJ2-5	TRBV5-1	CASSPGLAGQETQYF	TGCGCCAGCAGCCCGGGACTAGCGGGGCAAGAGACCCAGTACTTC
TRBD1	once	TRBJ2-1	TRBV28	CASRGTGRPNEQFF	TGTGCCAGCAGAGGGACAGGGAGGCCCAATGAGCAGTTCTTC
NA	NA	TRBJ1-2	TRBV6-6	CASSLHIGYTF	TGTGCCAGCAGTTTACATATTGGCTACACCTTC
NA	NA	TRBJ1-1	TRBV2	CASSEKEGHTEAFF	TGTGCCAGCAGTGAGAAGGAGGGTCACACTGAAGCTTTCTTT
NA	NA	TRBJ2-3	TRBV9	CASSARTDTQYF	TGTGCCAGCAGCGCTCGCACAGATACGCAGTATTTT
TRBD1	NA	TRBJ2-7	TRBV4-2	CASSQEQGNSYEQYF	TGTGCCAGCAGCCAAGAACAGGGGAACTCCTACGAGCAGTACTTC
TRBD1	NA	TRBJ1-5	TRBV28	CASSFVTGANQPQHF	TGTGCCAGCAGTTTTGTCACAGGGGCCAATCAGCCCCAGCATTTT
TRBD2	NA	TRBJ2-1	TRBV19	CASSRGPGLGNNEQFF	TGTGCCAGTAGTAGGGGGCCGGGACTAGGCAACAATGAGCAGTTCTTC
TRBD2	few	TRBJ2-7	TRBV30	CAWSVRGLAGGSFSYEQYF	TGTGCCTGGAGTGTAAGGGGTTTAGCGGGAGGTTCCTTCTCCTACGAGCAGTACTTC
NA	NA	TRBJ2-5	TRBV7-9	CASGRGRDQETQYF	TGTGCCAGCGGAAGGGGGAGGGACCAAGAGACCCAGTACTTC
NA	NA	TRBJ2-7	TRBV27	CASSLGVADTYEQYF	TGTGCCAGCAGTTTAGGAGTAGCGGACACCTACGAGCAGTACTTC
TRBD1	NA	TRBJ2-3	TRBV19	CASNPGQEWFTDTQYF	TGTGCCAGTAACCCGGGACAGGAATGGTTCACAGATACGCAGTATTTT
NA	NA	TRBJ1-2	TRBV5-1	CASSLDSSYGYTF	TGCGCCAGCAGCTTGGACAGTTCCTATGGCTACACCTTC
NA	few	TRBJ2-3	TRBV19	CASSTRVPITDTQYF	TGTGCCAGTAGTACCAGGGTACCGATCACAGATACGCAGTATTTT
TRBD2	NA	TRBJ2-3	TRBV9	CASSVSAGRNTDTQYF	TGTGCCAGCAGCGTATCAGCGGGACGTAACACAGATACGCAGTATTTT
NA	NA	TRBJ1-4	TRBV11-2	CASSPRQVNEKLFF	TGTGCCAGCAGCCCACGACAGGTTAATGAAAAACTGTTTTTT
TRBD2	NA	TRBJ2-7	TRBV28	CASSSGTYEQYF	TGTGCCAGCAGCAGCGGGACCTACGAGCAGTACTTC
TRBD2	NA	TRBJ2-1	TRBV29-1	CSVSGVPVVDEQFF	TGCAGCGTTAGCGGGGTCCCTGTGGTGGATGAGCAGTTCTTC
TRBD1	NA	TRBJ2-7	TRBV6-1	CASSEMGTGSYEQYF	TGTGCCAGCAGTGAAATGGGGACAGGATCCTACGAGCAGTACTTC
TRBD1	NA	TRBJ1-2	TRBV5-1	CASSPGTGKNYGYTF	TGCGCCAGCAGCCCGGGGACAGGGAAGAACTATGGCTACACCTTC
TRBD2	NA	TRBJ2-3	TRBV10-1	CASSERTSGRWYF	TGCGCCAGCAGTGAGCGGACTAGCGGAAGGTGGTATTTT
TRBD1	NA	TRBJ1-2	TRBV5-1	CASSPTRATGASINYGYTF	TGCGCCAGCAGCCCAACCAGGGCGACAGGGGCGAGTATTAACTATGGCTACACCTTC
TRBD1	NA	TRBJ1-5	TRBV19	CASGDRVRNQPQHF	TGTGCCAGTGGGGACAGGGTAAGGAATCAGCCCCAGCATTTT
TRBD1	NA	TRBJ2-7	TRBV6-1	CASTRDRSYEQYF	TGTGCCAGCACCCGGGACAGGAGCTACGAGCAGTACTTC
TRBD2	NA	TRBJ2-7	TRBV7-2	CASSLGLAGVYSYEQYF	TGTGCCAGCAGCCTAGGACTAGCGGGAGTCTACTCCTACGAGCAGTACTTC
TRBD2	few	TRBJ2-3	TRBV27	CASSPNPAGGIYTQYF	TGTGCCAGCAGTCCGAACCCTGCGGGAGGTATATATACGCAGTATTTT
TRBD1	NA	TRBJ1-4	TRBV30	CAWSVLTGGEKLFF	TGTGCCTGGAGTGTGCTCACAGGGGGGGAAAAACTGTTTTTT
NA	NA	TRBJ2-1	TRBV15	CATSRVGGLARNNEQFF	TGTGCCACCAGCAGAGTCGGTGGGCTAGCGAGAAACAATGAGCAGTTCTTC
NA	NA	TRBJ1-3	TRBV6-1	CASSDGLRSSGNTIYF	TGTGCCAGCAGTGACGGACTTAGGAGCTCTGGAAACACCATATATTTT